A selection of T cell receptor beta chains follows, all from one sample in a study of human T cells and chemical hapten exposure. TCRdb used MiXCR to reprocess the RACE reads, holding one entry per CDR3 protein. In the table there are approximately 84,000 distinct CDR3 sequences, around a tenth of which are singletons. The source was whole blood, collected in connection with sensitization to the hapten diphenylcyclopropenone (DPC). Receptors originate from a man aged 18 to 29 with alopecia areata. Some clones in this sample may be carry-over from other donors' samples. The CDR3 runs from the conserved cysteine through the conserved F or W. Each record gives: J gene, V gene, D gene, clone size, CDR3 protein, CDR3 DNA. D genes are given only for firm matches. Expanded clones are given a class, and other clones once, few, many or no size at all.

>TRBJ2-7|TRBV7-4|.|few
CASSLRWYEQYF
TGTGCCAGCAGCTTAAGGTGGTACGAGCAGTACTTC
>TRBJ2-3|TRBV7-9|.|.
CASSVALSSTDTQYF
TGTGCCAGCAGCGTAGCCCTCTCCAGCACAGATACGCAGTATTTT
>TRBJ2-7|TRBV9|.|few
CASSVDVDSSSYEQYF
TGTGCCAGCAGCGTAGATGTAGATTCTAGCTCCTACGAGCAGTACTTC
>TRBJ2-2|TRBV27|TRBD2|many
CASSVKTSGGTNTGELFF
TGTGCCAGCAGTGTTAAGACTAGCGGGGGTACGAACACCGGGGAGCTGTTTTTT
>TRBJ2-2|TRBV11-2|.|few
CASSLEGPGELFF
TGTGCCAGCAGCTTAGAGGGGCCCGGGGAGCTGTTTTTT
>TRBJ1-2|TRBV6-2/TRBV6-3|TRBD1|.
CASSPDRGQNYGYTF
TGTGCCAGCAGCCCGGACAGGGGACAAAACTATGGCTACACCTTC
>TRBJ1-2|TRBV6-2/TRBV6-3|.|few
CASQVGRANYGYTF
TGTGCCAGCCAAGTCGGGAGGGCTAACTATGGCTACACCTTC
>TRBJ2-7|TRBV11-1|.|.
CASSPNGVYEQYF
TGTGCCAGCAGCCCCAATGGGGTCTACGAGCAGTACTTC
>TRBJ1-2|TRBV19|.|.
CASSFQTANYGYTF
TGTGCCAGTAGTTTCCAGACAGCTAACTATGGCTACACCTTC
>TRBJ1-2|TRBV2|.|.
CASSEVGGRYGYTF
TGTGCCAGCAGTGAAGTGGGGGGACGCTATGGCTACACCTTC
>TRBJ1-1|TRBV29-1|.|many
CSFFRVRNTEAFF
TGCAGCTTCTTCAGGGTTCGGAACACTGAAGCTTTCTTT
>TRBJ2-3|TRBV29-1|.|many
CSVYRVRDTQYF
TGCAGCGTTTACAGGGTGAGAGATACGCAGTATTTT
>TRBJ2-2|TRBV4-1|.|.
CPSSQDHWGNTGELFF
TGCCCCAGCAGCCAAGATCATTGGGGAAACACCGGGGAGCTGTTTTTT
>TRBJ1-3|TRBV6-2/TRBV6-3|.|many
CASSYSGSGNTIYF
TGTGCCAGCAGTTACTCGGGCTCCGGAAACACCATATATTTT
>TRBJ1-4|TRBV4-1|.|.
CASSQDGRKLFF
TGCGCCAGCAGCCAAGATGGGCGAAAACTGTTTTTT
>TRBJ1-1|TRBV5-1|TRBD1|.
CASSLQGLGSEAFF
TGCGCCAGCAGCTTACAGGGGCTAGGGAGTGAAGCTTTCTTT
>TRBJ2-2|TRBV5-5|.|.
CASSWGDPGELFF
TGTGCCAGCAGCTGGGGGGATCCCGGGGAGCTGTTTTTT
>TRBJ2-3|TRBV6-6|TRBD2|many
CASGFSGGTDTQYF
TGTGCCAGCGGATTCAGCGGGGGCACAGATACGCAGTATTTT
>TRBJ2-1|TRBV20-1|TRBD1|many
CSARDSWGQTLDSYNEQFF
TGCAGTGCTAGAGATAGCTGGGGACAGACCCTCGACTCCTACAATGAGCAGTTCTTC
>TRBJ2-7|TRBV11-2|.|many
CASRPAGQTYEQYF
TGTGCCAGCAGACCGGCGGGACAGACCTACGAGCAGTACTTC
>TRBJ2-3|TRBV5-1|.|.
CASSLAGIAESSTDTQYF
TGCGCCAGCAGCTTGGCCGGCATAGCGGAGTCTAGCACAGATACGCAGTATTTT
>TRBJ2-2|TRBV7-8|.|many
CASSPHFPGTGELFF
TGTGCCAGCAGCCCCCACTTCCCGGGGACCGGGGAGCTGTTTTTT
>TRBJ2-5|TRBV12-5|.|.
CASGLAIPGTQYF
TGTGCTAGTGGTTTGGCAATCCCGGGGACCCAGTACTTC
>TRBJ2-5|TRBV7-6|TRBD1|many
CASSADRTVQETQYF
TGTGCCAGCAGCGCGGACAGGACCGTCCAAGAGACCCAGTACTTC
>TRBJ2-6|TRBV7-2|TRBD1|few
CASSPGTGYPGANVLTF
TGTGCCAGCAGCCCCGGGACAGGTTATCCTGGGGCCAACGTCCTGACTTTC
>TRBJ2-3|TRBV27|TRBD1|many
CASSALNRGSGTQYF
TGTGCCAGCAGTGCCCTGAACAGGGGCAGCGGTACGCAGTATTTT
>TRBJ2-5|TRBV4-1|.|few
CASSQRELPWTQYF
TGCGCCAGCAGCCAAAGGGAGCTTCCTTGGACCCAGTACTTC
>TRBJ1-1|TRBV10-2|.|.
CASSESTAGTSEAFF
TGCGCCAGCAGTGAGTCGACTGCGGGGACGTCGGAAGCTTTCTTT
>TRBJ1-2|TRBV4-1|TRBD1|.
CASRQQGSDGYTF
TGCGCCAGCAGACAACAGGGGAGCGATGGCTACACCTTC
>TRBJ2-5|TRBV18|.|.
CASSPPIETQYF
TGTGCCAGCTCACCACCCATAGAGACCCAGTACTTC
>TRBJ1-2|TRBV29-1|.|few
CSVEVRYGYTF
TGCAGCGTTGAAGTCCGGTATGGCTACACCTTC
>TRBJ2-3|TRBV20-1|.|many
CSARPGERVTDTQYF
TGCAGTGCTAGGCCAGGGGAGAGGGTCACAGATACGCAGTATTTT
>TRBJ1-2|TRBV12-3/TRBV12-4|TRBD1|many
CASTSGQGIGYTF
TGTGCCAGCACATCGGGACAGGGCATCGGCTACACCTTC
>TRBJ2-5|TRBV24-1|.|.
CATSDQGLETQYF
TGTGCCACCAGTGACCAGGGGCTAGAGACCCAGTACTTC
>TRBJ2-7|TRBV7-2|.|.
CASSLVPGPYEQYF
TGTGCCAGCAGCTTAGTTCCAGGCCCTTACGAGCAGTACTTC
>TRBJ1-6|TRBV9|.|.
CASSVEGSYSPLHF
TGTGCCAGCAGCGTAGAAGGCAGCTATTCACCCCTCCACTTT
>TRBJ2-5|TRBV6-6|.|.
CASRLQGEFETQYF
TGTGCCAGCAGGCTACAGGGTGAATTCGAGACCCAGTACTTC
>TRBJ2-1|TRBV4-2|.|.
CASSQEAGRLLPKNEQFF
TGTGCCAGCAGCCAAGAAGCGGGCAGGCTTCTGCCTAAGAATGAGCAGTTCTTC
>TRBJ2-7|TRBV11-2|.|few
CASSFPTGPNEQYF
TGTGCCAGCAGCTTTCCCACAGGGCCCAACGAGCAGTACTTC
>TRBJ1-4|TRBV6-2/TRBV6-3|TRBD1|many
CASSYSKDRGEKLFF
TGTGCCAGCAGTTACTCGAAGGACAGGGGTGAAAAACTGTTTTTT
>TRBJ1-1|TRBV6-2/TRBV6-3|TRBD1|many
CASEEPGGLNTEAFF
TGTGCCAGCGAAGAACCAGGGGGCTTGAACACTGAAGCTTTCTTT
>TRBJ2-7|TRBV20-1|.|.
CSASSEQYF
TGCAGTGCTAGTTCCGAGCAGTACTTC
>TRBJ2-3|TRBV24-1|TRBD1|few
CATSDADRAVSSTDTQYF
TGTGCCACCAGTGATGCTGACAGGGCCGTATCTAGCACAGATACGCAGTATTTT
>TRBJ2-2|TRBV6-5|.|few
CASWGQSGELFF
TGTGCCAGCTGGGGGCAATCCGGGGAGCTGTTTTTT
>TRBJ1-2|TRBV7-3|.|many
CASSLWPRDPQYGYTF
TGTGCCAGCAGCTTATGGCCCCGGGACCCTCAATATGGCTACACCTTC
>TRBJ2-3|TRBV18|TRBD2|.
CASSPTSGTPPDTQYF
TGTGCCAGCTCACCGACTAGCGGGACTCCCCCAGATACGCAGTATTTT
>TRBJ2-7|TRBV18|.|few
CASSPKNRDGVSYEQYF
TGTGCCAGCTCCCCCAAAAACAGGGATGGAGTCTCCTACGAGCAGTACTTC
>TRBJ1-4|TRBV27|TRBD1|many
CASRPGTVVNEKLFF
TGTGCCAGCAGGCCGGGGACAGTCGTTAATGAAAAACTGTTTTTT
>TRBJ2-7|TRBV11-2|.|.
CASTHPGGYEQYF
TGTGCCAGCACCCATCCCGGGGGCTACGAGCAGTACTTC
>TRBJ2-5|TRBV11-3|.|.
CASSPRWGMGETQYF
TGTGCCAGCAGCCCCCGGTGGGGCATGGGGGAGACCCAGTACTTC
>TRBJ2-6|TRBV7-9|.|many
CASSSYKQFSGANVLTF
TGTGCCAGCAGCTCCTATAAACAGTTCTCTGGGGCCAACGTCCTGACTTTC
>TRBJ2-3|TRBV7-9|TRBD1|many
CASSLPTGVTDTQYF
TGTGCCAGCAGCTTACCGACAGGGGTCACAGATACGCAGTATTTT
>TRBJ2-1|TRBV10-3|.|.
CASAGADNEQFF
TGTGCCAGCGCCGGGGCGGACAATGAGCAGTTCTTC
>TRBJ2-7|TRBV4-2|.|.
CASSPLFGSSYEQYF
TGTGCCAGCAGCCCCCTCTTCGGGAGCTCCTACGAGCAGTACTTC
>TRBJ1-2|TRBV28|.|few
CASSLGGGAGYRHGYTF
TGTGCCAGCAGTTTGGGGGGCGGGGCAGGGTATCGTCATGGCTACACCTTC